What follows are 8 T cell receptor beta chains derived from one specimen sequenced in a study of shared clonotypes between healthy human individuals. Only in-frame clones appear in the TCRdb table, and some are missing; sequencing was by immunoSEQ multiplex PCR. Among a few million clones listed, around 92% were seen once. Sequencing was done on a sample of naive CD4+ T cells from PBMCs. The subset was: CD45RA+ positively selected. The receptors derive from a man younger than 35 in good health. Some clones in this sample may be carry-over from other donors' samples.

The chain joins TRBV18 to TRBJ2-7; D is uncertain. The germline gives CDR1 KGHSH, CDR2 LQKENI. This CDR3 is 15 amino acids long. The V and J ends lost 2 bases and 2 bases respectively, with 13 bases between them. CDR3 residues: CASSPKREGTYEQYF. CDR3 nucleotides: TGTGCCAGCTCACCAAAACGCGAAGGCACCTACGAGCAGTACTTC. The entire variable domain, with the rest obtained from reference TRBV18 and TRBJ2-7, is as follows: NAGVMQNPRHLVRRRGQEARLRCSPMKGHSHVYWYRQLPEEGLKFMVYLQKENIIDESGMPKERFSAEFPKEGPSILRIQQVVRGDSAAYFCASSPKREGTYEQYFGPGTRLTVT.

J is TRBJ2-7 and V is TRBV7-2; 9 bases line up with TRBD1. CDR3 size: 17 residues. Germline V gives CDR1 SGHTA, CDR2 FQGNSA. V gave up 1 base and J gave up 1 base; unmatched junction bases: 8. CDR3 coding DNA: TGTGCCAGCAGCTTAGTACAGGGGGCAGGATTTTCCTACGAGCAGTACTTC. This encodes CASSLVQGAGFSYEQYF.

The V gene is TRBV7-2, the J gene TRBJ2-3; possible D gene TRBD2, 5 bases. Between the trimmed V and J ends, which lost 5 bases and 7 bases, there was a span of 7 bases. The CDR3 has 11 residues. Per germline, CDR1 SGHTA and CDR2 FQGNSA. Written as DNA, the CDR3 is TGTGCCAGCAGCCCGGGATATACGCAGTATTTT. It codes for CASSPGYTQYF.

J is TRBJ1-1 and V is TRBV28, with D perhaps matching TRBD1 (5 bases). Germline CDR1 is MDHEN and CDR2 is SYDVKM. This CDR3 region has 16 residues. Trimming removed 1 base from V and 4 bases from J, with 16 bases in between. DNA of the CDR3: TGTGCCAGCAGTTTATCCTCGGGGACGTGGATCACTGAAGCTTTCTTT. This translates into CASSLSSGTWITEAFF.

This chain joins TRBV4-2 and TRBJ1-3, with D possibly being TRBD1 (6 bases). CDR1 is LGHNA and CDR2 is YNFKEQ in the germline V gene. V lost 1 base to trimming and J lost 1 base, with 11 bases between them. The CDR3 contains 16 residues. The CDR3 loop is CASSQGDTISGNTIYF. The CDR3 region has the DNA TGTGCCAGCAGCCAAGGGGACACCATATCTGGAAACACCATATATTTT.

This rearrangement joins TRBV27 to TRBJ2-1; D not certain. Trimming pared 5 bases from V and 0 bases from J, leaving 17 bases between. The CDR3 spans 17 residues. The germline V gene encodes CDR1 MNHEY and CDR2 SMNVEV (reference sequence). CDR3 sequence: CASSRKERPSSYNEQFF. The CDR3 DNA is TGTGCCAGCAGTCGTAAAGAGAGACCTAGCTCCTACAATGAGCAGTTCTTC.

The rearrangement links TRBV7-2 to TRBJ1-2, with D unresolved. V was trimmed by 1 base and J by 4 bases, leaving 10 bases between them. CDR1 and CDR2 (germline): SGHTA, FQGNSA. This CDR3 is built from 14 residues. CDR3 in amino acids: CASSLVRIPYGYTF. CDR3 DNA: TGTGCCAGCAGCTTAGTCAGAATACCCTATGGCTACACCTTC.

The rearrangement joins TRBV28 to TRBJ2-7; TRBD2 matches 11 bases. V dropped 4 bases and J dropped 3; count of bases not matched to a gene: 5. Germline CDR1 reads MDHEN; CDR2 reads SYDVKM. CDR3 size: 15 residues. The CDR3 DNA sequence: TGTGCCAGCAGTTCTAGCGGGAGGCCGAACTACGAGCAGTACTTC. Amino acids: CASSSSGRPNYEQYF.